This TCR beta chain was observed in a study of T cell responses to AZD1222 COVID-19 vaccine. The overall study: Combined were second doses at about 4 or about 12 weeks.

Assay used: immunoSEQ multiplex PCR; TCRdb lists only in-frame clones, some missing. This sample has 90,000 to 120,000 clones, with 85% to 90% found just once. CDR1 and CDR2 (germline): MNHEY, SMNVEV (reference sequence). The CDR3 spans 16 residues. J was trimmed by 2 bases and V by 6 bases; bases with no gene match: 3. This clonotype was sampled from an adult in good health. The chain employs TRBV27 and TRBJ2-6; TRBD2 aligns across 11 bases. This specimen was peripheral blood, taken on day 0 of AZD1222 vaccination. CDR3 residues: CASSRLAGTGANVLTF. CDR3 nucleotide sequence: TGTGCCAGCAGCCGACTAGCGGGAACTGGGGCCAACGTCCTGACTTTC. Full variable domain (outside the CDR3, taken from reference TRBV27 and TRBJ2-6): EAQVTQNPRYLITVTGKKLTVTCSQNMNHEYMSWYRQDPGLGLRQIYYSMNVEVTDKGDVPEGYKVSRKEKRNFPLILESPSPNQTSLYFCASSRLAGTGANVLTFGAGSRLTVL.